The 4 T cell receptor beta chains reported below all come from one sample, sequenced in a study of vaccination effects on CD4 cells after COVID-19. No antigen has been identified for these receptors. Profiled with immunoSEQ multiplex PCR; TCRdb holds only in-frame clones, not every one. The table shows roughly 27,000 clones, with over 65% occurring only once. Sequencing was preceded by expansion of antigen-specific CD4+ T cells with viral peptide pools in the ViraFEST assay. CD4+ T cell isolation took place after approximately 11 days of culture. BNT162b2 vaccine or mRNA-1273 vaccine was given to participants in two doses. The input for sequencing was CD4+ T cells from PBMCs cultured with HCoV-NL63 spike peptides, taken after COVID-19 vaccination. The receptor set was obtained from a human donor who received a COVID-19 vaccine.

This chain links TRBV4-2 with TRBJ2-1, with D maybe TRBD1 (7 bases). CDR1 is LGHNA, CDR2 YNFKEQ, per germline. Trimming removed 2 bases from V and 2 bases from J, with 19 bases in between. The CDR3 loop spans 18 amino acids. As DNA, the CDR3 is TGTGCCAGCAGCCAAACTTCGGCGGGAAGGGGGCCCTACAATGAGCAGTTCTTC. Protein product: CASSQTSAGRGPYNEQFF.

This chain links TRBV6-5 with TRBJ2-1; TRBD2 agrees at 9 bases. CDR1 MNHEY and CDR2 SVGAGI come from the germline V gene. The CDR3 loop spans 15 amino acids. J was trimmed by 7 bases and V by 3 bases; bases with no gene match: 7. The CDR3 nucleotides read TGTGCCAGCAGTTATAGGGCTAGCGGGATAAATGAGCAGTTCTTC. This codes for CASSYRASGINEQFF.

This sequence joins TRBV10-1 and TRBJ2-7; 7 bases agree with TRBD1. The CDR3 totals 13 residues. Germline-derived CDR1 and CDR2 are WNHNN and SYGVQD (reference sequence). V trimming: 3 bases; J trimming: 5 bases; junction bases outside the gene matches: 4. This CDR3 reads CASSDGQGDEQYF. The CDR3 nucleotides read TGCGCCAGCAGTGACGGGCAGGGGGACGAGCAGTACTTC.

About this clone: Because the CDR3's place on the DNA is in doubt, the DNA is left out and the CDR3 is given as listed by TCRdb. The V call is TRBV5-1, the J call TRBJ1-4. The germline CDR1 and CDR2 sequences are SGHRS and YFSETQ. The CDR3 is made up of 14 amino acids, end residues included. CDR3: CASTSGATNEKLFF.